This paragraph reports one T cell receptor (beta chain). The antigen is not known. This table comes from immunoSEQ multiplex PCR, and its TCRdb copy is limited to in-frame clones, with some not included. In the table there are 70,000 to 80,000 clones, over 90% of which are singletons. Separate from the roughly 720-subject first cohort was the approximately 130-subject validation cohort, to which the donors belonged. This entry belongs to a study of cytomegalovirus exposure and HLA in healthy donors. In the study overall: The 90 to 150 validation repertoires used a platform that matched the one used for the 550 to 800 first-cohort repertoires, as a later analysis reported. Study conclusions and caveats: According to reports, the classifier identified cytomegalovirus status with high specificity and sensitivity. Most observed TCR sequences were rare, whereas some public TCRs were detected in many donors.

Germline values: CDR1 SGHRS, CDR2 YFSETQ. This CDR3 has 15 residues. The J segment lost 8 bases and the V segment lost 4 bases, leaving 8 bases of the junction unmatched. The sequencing input was PBMCs. The source is a woman aged 18-29 years in good health and CMV-seropositive. V gene TRBV5-1 combines with J gene TRBJ1-6; the match to TRBD1 covers 8 bases. This CDR3 reads CASSQRQGWDSPLHF. As DNA, the CDR3 is TGCGCCAGCAGCCAAAGACAGGGGTGGGATTCACCCCTCCACTTT.